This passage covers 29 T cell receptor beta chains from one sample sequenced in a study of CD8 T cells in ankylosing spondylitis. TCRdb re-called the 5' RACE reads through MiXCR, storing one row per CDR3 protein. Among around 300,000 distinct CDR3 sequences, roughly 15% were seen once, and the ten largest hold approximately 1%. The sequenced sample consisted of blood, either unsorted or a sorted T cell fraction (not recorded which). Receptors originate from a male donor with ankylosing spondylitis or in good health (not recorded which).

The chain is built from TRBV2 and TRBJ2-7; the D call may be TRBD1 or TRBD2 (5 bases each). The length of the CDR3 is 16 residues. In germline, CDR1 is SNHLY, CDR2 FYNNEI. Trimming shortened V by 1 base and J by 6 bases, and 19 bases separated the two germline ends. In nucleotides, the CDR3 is TGTGCCAGCAGTGAAGTTCGGGGATTATGGGGCCCCGAGCAGTACTTC. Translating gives CASSEVRGLWGPEQYF. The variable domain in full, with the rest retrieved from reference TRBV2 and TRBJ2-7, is EPEVTQTPSHQVTQMGQEVILRCVPISNHLYFYWYRQILGQKVEFLVSFYNNEISEKSEIFDDQFSVERPDGSNFTLKIRSTKLEDSAMYFCASSEVRGLWGPEQYFGPGTRLTVT.

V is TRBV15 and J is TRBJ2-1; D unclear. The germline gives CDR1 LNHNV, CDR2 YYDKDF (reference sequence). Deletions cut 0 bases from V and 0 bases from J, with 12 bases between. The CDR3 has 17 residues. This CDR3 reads CATSRDRGVSSYNEQFF. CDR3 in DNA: TGTGCCACCAGCAGAGATCGCGGCGTTAGCTCCTACAATGAGCAGTTCTTC.

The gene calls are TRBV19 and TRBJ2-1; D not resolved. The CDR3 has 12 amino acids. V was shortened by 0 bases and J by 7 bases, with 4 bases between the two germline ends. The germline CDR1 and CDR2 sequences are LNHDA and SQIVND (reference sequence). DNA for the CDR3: TGTGCCAGTAGTATAGATTCGAATGAGCAGTTCTTC. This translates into CASSIDSNEQFF.

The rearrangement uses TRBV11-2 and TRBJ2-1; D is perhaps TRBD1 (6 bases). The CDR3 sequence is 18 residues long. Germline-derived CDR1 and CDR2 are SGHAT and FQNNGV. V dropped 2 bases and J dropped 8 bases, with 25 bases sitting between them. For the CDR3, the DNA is TGTGCCAGCAGCTTAAGGGGTCCCGGGACAATCATTGCGGATGAGCAGTTCTTC. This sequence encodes CASSLRGPGTIIADEQFF.

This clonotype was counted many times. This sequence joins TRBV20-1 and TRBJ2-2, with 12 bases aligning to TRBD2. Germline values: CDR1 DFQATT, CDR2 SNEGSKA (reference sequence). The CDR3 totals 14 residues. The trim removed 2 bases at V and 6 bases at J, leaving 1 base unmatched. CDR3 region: CSARLAGGPGELFF. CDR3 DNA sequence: TGCAGTGCTAGACTAGCGGGAGGGCCCGGGGAGCTGTTTTTT.

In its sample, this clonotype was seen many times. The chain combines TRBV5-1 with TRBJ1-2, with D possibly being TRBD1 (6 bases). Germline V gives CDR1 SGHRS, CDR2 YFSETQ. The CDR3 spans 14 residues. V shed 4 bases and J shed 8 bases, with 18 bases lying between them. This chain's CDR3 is CASSKSEGEEGYTF. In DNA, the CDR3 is TGCGCCAGCAGCAAAAGCGAGGGGGAGGAAGGCTACACCTTC.

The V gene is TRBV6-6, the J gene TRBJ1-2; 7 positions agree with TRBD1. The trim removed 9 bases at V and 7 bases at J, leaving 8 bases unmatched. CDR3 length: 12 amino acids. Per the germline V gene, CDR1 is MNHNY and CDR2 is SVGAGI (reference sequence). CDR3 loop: CASTRGEGGYTF. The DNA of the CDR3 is TGTGCCAGTACCAGGGGGGAAGGTGGCTACACCTTC.

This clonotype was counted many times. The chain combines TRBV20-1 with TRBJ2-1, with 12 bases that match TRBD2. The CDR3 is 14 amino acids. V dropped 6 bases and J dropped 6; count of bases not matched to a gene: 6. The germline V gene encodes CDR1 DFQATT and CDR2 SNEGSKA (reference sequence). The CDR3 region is CSAPRTSGANEQFF. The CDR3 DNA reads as TGCAGTGCGCCTCGGACTAGCGGGGCCAATGAGCAGTTCTTC.

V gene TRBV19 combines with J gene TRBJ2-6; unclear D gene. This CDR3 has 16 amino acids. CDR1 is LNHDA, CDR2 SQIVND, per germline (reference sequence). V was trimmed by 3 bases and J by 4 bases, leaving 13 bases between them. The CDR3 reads CASSMTLSAGANVLTF. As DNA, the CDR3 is TGTGCCAGTAGTATGACGCTTTCCGCGGGGGCCAACGTCCTGACTTTC.

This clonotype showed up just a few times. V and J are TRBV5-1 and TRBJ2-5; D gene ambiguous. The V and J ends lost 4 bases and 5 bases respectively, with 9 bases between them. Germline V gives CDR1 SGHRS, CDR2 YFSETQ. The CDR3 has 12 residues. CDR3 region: CASSNGWETQYF. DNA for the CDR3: TGCGCCAGCAGCAACGGCTGGGAGACCCAGTACTTC.

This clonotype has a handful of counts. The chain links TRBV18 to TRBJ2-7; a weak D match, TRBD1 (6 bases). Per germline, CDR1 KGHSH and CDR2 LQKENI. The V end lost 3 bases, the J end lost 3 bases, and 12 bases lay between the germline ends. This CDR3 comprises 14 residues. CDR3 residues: CASSPGDTFYEQYF. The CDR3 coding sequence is TGTGCCAGCTCACCGGGGGACACCTTCTACGAGCAGTACTTC. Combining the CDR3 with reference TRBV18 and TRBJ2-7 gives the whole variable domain NAGVMQNPRHLVRRRGQEARLRCSPMKGHSHVYWYRQLPEEGLKFMVYLQKENIIDESGMPKERFSAEFPKEGPSILRIQQVVRGDSAAYFCASSPGDTFYEQYFGPGTRLTVT.

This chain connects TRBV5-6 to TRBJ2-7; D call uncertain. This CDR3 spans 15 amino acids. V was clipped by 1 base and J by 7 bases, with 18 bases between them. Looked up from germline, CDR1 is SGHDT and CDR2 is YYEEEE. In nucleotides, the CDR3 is TGTGCCAGCAGCTTGACCGGAAGGACGGACCAAGAGCAGTACTTC. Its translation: CASSLTGRTDQEQYF.

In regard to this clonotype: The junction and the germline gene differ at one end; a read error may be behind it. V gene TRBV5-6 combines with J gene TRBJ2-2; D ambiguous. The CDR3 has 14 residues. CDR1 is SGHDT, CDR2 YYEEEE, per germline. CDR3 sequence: CASSPGLNSGELFF. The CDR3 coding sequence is TGTGCCAGCAGCCCCGGGCTGAACTCCGGGGAGCTGTTTTTT.

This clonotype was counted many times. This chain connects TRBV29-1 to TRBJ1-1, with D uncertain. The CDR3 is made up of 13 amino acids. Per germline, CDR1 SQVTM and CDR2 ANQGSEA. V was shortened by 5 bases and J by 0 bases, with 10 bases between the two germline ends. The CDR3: CSVRPKLNTEAFF. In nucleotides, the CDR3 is TGCAGCGTTCGCCCTAAATTGAACACTGAAGCTTTCTTT.

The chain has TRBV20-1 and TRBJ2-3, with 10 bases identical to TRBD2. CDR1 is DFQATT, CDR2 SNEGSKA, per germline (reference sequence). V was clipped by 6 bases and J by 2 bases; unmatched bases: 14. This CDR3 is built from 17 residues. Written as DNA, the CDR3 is TGCAGTGCCTTTAGTGGGTCTAGCGGGGGCGACACAGATACGCAGTATTTT. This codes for CSAFSGSSGGDTDTQYF.

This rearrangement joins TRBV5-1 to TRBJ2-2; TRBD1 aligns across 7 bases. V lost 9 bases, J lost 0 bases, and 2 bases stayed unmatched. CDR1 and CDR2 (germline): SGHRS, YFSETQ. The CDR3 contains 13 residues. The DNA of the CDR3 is TGCGCCACCAGGGGGTCGAACACCGGGGAGCTGTTTTTT. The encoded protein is CATRGSNTGELFF.

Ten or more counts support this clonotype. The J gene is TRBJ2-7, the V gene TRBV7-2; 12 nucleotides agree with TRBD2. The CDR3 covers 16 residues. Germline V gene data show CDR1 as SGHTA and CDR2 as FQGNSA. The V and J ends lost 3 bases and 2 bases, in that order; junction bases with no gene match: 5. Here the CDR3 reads CASSFGLAGSTYEQYF. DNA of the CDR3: TGTGCCAGCAGCTTCGGACTAGCGGGATCAACCTACGAGCAGTACTTC. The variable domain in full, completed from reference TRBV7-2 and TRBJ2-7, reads GAGVSQSPSNKVTEKGKDVELRCDPISGHTALYWYRQSLGQGLEFLIYFQGNSAPDKSGLPSDRFSAERTGGSVSTLTIQRTQQEDSAVYLCASSFGLAGSTYEQYFGPGTRLTVT.

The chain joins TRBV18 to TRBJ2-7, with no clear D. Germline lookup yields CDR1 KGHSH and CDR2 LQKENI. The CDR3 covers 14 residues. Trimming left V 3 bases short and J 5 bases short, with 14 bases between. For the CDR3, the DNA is TGTGCCAGCTCACCGAAAGACTCAGAACACGAGCAGTACTTC. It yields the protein CASSPKDSEHEQYF.

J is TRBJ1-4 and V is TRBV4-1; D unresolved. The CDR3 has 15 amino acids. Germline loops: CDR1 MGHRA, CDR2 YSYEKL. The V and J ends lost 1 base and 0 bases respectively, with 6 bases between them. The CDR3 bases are TGCGCCAGCAGCCAAGCCAGTGCAACTAATGAAAAACTGTTTTTT. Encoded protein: CASSQASATNEKLFF.

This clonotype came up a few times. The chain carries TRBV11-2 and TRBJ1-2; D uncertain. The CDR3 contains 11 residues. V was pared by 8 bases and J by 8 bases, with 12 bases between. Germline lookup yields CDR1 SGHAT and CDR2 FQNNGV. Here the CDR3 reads CASGRVDGYTF. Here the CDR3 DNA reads TGTGCCAGCGGACGGGTGGACGGCTACACCTTC.

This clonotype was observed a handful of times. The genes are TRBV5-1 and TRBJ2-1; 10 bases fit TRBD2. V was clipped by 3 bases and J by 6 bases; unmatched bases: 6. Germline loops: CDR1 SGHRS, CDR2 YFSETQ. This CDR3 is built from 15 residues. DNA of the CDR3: TGCGCCAGCAGCTCAGAGCGGGGGGGCACCAATGAGCAGTTCTTC. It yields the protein CASSSERGGTNEQFF. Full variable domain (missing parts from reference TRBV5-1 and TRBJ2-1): KAGVTQTPRYLIKTRGQQVTLSCSPISGHRSVSWYQQTPGQGLQFLFEYFSETQRNKGNFPGRFSGRQFSNSRSEMNVSTLELGDSALYLCASSSERGGTNEQFFGPGTRLTVL.

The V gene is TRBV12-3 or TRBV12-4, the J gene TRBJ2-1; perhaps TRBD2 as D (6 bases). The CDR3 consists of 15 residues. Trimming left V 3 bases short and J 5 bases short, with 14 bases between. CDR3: CASSFGEWGDNEQFF. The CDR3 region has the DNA TGTGCCAGCAGTTTTGGGGAATGGGGGGACAATGAGCAGTTCTTC.

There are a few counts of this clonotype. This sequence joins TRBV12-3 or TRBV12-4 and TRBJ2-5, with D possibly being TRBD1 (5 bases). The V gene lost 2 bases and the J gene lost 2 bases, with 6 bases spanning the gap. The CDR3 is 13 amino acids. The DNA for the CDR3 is TGTGCCAGCAGTTTAAGACAGCAAGAGACCCAGTACTTC. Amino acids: CASSLRQQETQYF.

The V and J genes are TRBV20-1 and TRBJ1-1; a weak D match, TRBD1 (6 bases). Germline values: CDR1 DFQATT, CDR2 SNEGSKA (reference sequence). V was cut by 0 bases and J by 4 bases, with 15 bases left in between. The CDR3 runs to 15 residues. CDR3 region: CSARDPRGGATEAFF. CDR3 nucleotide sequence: TGCAGTGCTAGAGACCCTCGTGGGGGGGCCACTGAAGCTTTCTTT.

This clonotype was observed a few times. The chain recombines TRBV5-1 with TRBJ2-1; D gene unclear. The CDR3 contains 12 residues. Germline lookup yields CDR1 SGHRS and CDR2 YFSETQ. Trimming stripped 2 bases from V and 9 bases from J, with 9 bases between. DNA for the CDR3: TGCGCCAGCAGCTTTGAAGTTGGTGAGCAGTTCTTC. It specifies CASSFEVGEQFF.

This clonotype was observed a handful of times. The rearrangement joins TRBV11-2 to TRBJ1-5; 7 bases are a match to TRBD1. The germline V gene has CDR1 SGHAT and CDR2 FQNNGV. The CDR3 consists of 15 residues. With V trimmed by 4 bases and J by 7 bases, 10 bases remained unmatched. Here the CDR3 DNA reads TGTGCCAGCAGCTCGAACAGGGGAAGGGGCCAGCCCCAGCATTTT. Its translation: CASSSNRGRGQPQHF.

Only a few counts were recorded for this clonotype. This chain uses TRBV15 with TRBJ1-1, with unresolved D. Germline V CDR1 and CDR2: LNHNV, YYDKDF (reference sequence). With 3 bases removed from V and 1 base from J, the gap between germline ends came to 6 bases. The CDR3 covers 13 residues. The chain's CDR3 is CATSSQANTEAFF. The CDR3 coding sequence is TGTGCCACCAGCAGCCAGGCGAACACTGAAGCTTTCTTT.

The CDR3 DNA follows: TGTGCCAGCAGCCGGACGGGAGGACCCTCCACAGATACGCAGTATTTT. Amino acids: CASSRTGGPSTDTQYF. The chain has TRBV9 and TRBJ2-3, with TRBD2 matching over 7 bases. The V and J ends lost 4 bases and 2 bases, in that order; junction bases with no gene match: 10. The CDR3 has 16 residues. Germline V CDR1 and CDR2: SGDLS, YYNGEE. The variable domain in full, completed from reference TRBV9 and TRBJ2-3, reads DSGVTQTPKHLITATGQRVTLRCSPRSGDLSVYWYQQSLDQGLQFLIQYYNGEERAKGNILERFSAQQFPDLHSELNLSSLELGDSALYFCASSRTGGPSTDTQYFGPGTRLTVL.

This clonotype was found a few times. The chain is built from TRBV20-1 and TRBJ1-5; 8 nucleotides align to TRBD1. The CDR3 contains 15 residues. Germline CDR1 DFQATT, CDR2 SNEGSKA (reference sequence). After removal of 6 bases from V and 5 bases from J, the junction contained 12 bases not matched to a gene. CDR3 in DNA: TGCAGTGCCACCCTGGGAACAGGGGGGGATCAGCCCCAGCATTTT. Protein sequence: CSATLGTGGDQPQHF.